The 25 T cell receptor beta chains reported below all come from one sample, sequenced in a study of blood T cell repertoires in COVID-19. Clones were sequenced by immunoSEQ multiplex PCR, and TCRdb holds only the in-frame ones, with some missing. This sample carries roughly 26,000 clones, about 83% of them seen once, and the ten largest clones take approximately 24%. The specimen sequenced was peripheral blood. All receptors come from a human donor in a cohort sampled during active COVID-19.

The CDR3 DNA reads as TGTGCCAGCAGCTTATATGATTTCAACGACACGAATTCACCCCTCCACTTT. Protein: CASSLYDFNDTNSPLHF. V gene TRBV11-3 combines with J gene TRBJ1-6, with unresolved D. This CDR3 is 17 amino acids long. The germline CDR1 and CDR2 sequences are SGHNT and YENEEA. Deletions cut 2 bases from V and 7 bases from J, with 18 bases between.

This clone has just one count. V is TRBV29-1 and J is TRBJ1-1; 12 bases are a match to TRBD1. V lost 5 bases to trimming and J lost 6 bases; unmatched junction nucleotides: 13. CDR1 is SQVTM, CDR2 ANQGSEA, per germline. CDR3 length equals 16 residues. CDR3 in DNA: TGCAGCGTTTATTCCGGGACAGGGGGCGTCGGGGCTGAAGCTTTCTTT. It encodes CSVYSGTGGVGAEAFF.

The chain combines TRBV6-2 or TRBV6-3 with TRBJ1-4, with a weak D call TRBD1 (5 bases). In germline, CDR1 is MNHEY, CDR2 SVGEGT. Trimming took 5 bases from V and 6 from J, leaving 22 bases between them. CDR3 length: 17 amino acids. The CDR3 loop reads CASSHTVRDRAYEKLFF. For the CDR3, the DNA is TGTGCCAGCAGTCACACCGTGCGGGACCGAGCCTATGAAAAACTGTTTTTT.

The table lists this clone with a count of one. This chain uses TRBV29-1 with TRBJ1-1; no clear D. Germline V gene data show CDR1 as SQVTM and CDR2 as ANQGSEA. There are 13 residues in the CDR3. Between the trimmed V and J ends, which lost 3 bases and 6 bases, there was a span of 14 bases. The CDR3 loop reads CSVDSEVSPEAFF. DNA for the CDR3: TGCAGCGTTGATTCAGAGGTGAGCCCTGAAGCTTTCTTT.

The chain has TRBV28 and TRBJ2-2; D is uncertain. Germline V lookup: CDR1 MDHEN, CDR2 SYDVKM. The CDR3 has 13 residues. V was pared by 2 bases and J by 13 bases, with 14 bases between. The CDR3 region has the DNA TGTGCCAGCAGTTTACCCGGCGAGCGAAGGCTGTTTTTT. Its translation: CASSLPGERRLFF.

The chain is built from TRBV7-9 and TRBJ1-1; 7 bases match TRBD1. CDR3 length equals 15 residues. Looked up from germline, CDR1 is SEHNR and CDR2 is FQNEAQ (reference sequence). Trimming removed 3 bases from V and 0 bases from J; junction bases left unmatched: 4. The DNA of the CDR3 is TGTGCCAGCAGCTTGGGGCAGGGGGTGAACACTGAAGCTTTCTTT. This sequence encodes CASSLGQGVNTEAFF.

The rearrangement joins TRBV3-1 (or the pseudogene TRBV3-2) to TRBJ1-3, with TRBD1 matching 9 bases. Germline V gene data show CDR1 as LGHDT and CDR2 as YNNKEL (reference sequence). J lost 0 bases, V lost 4 bases, and 10 bases had no gene match. CDR3 length: 18 residues. The CDR3 nucleotides are TGTGCCAGCAGCCGGACCTTAGGACAGGGGACCTCTGGAAACACCATATATTTT. Translation: CASSRTLGQGTSGNTIYF.

The V gene is TRBV11-3, the J gene TRBJ2-1; tentative D call: TRBD1 (5 bases). Germline assignment: CDR1 SGHNT and CDR2 YENEEA. Trimming removed 5 bases from V and 7 bases from J, with 12 bases in between. This CDR3 region has 13 residues. This CDR3 is CASSPWGGNEQFF. The CDR3 DNA reads TGTGCCAGCAGCCCGTGGGGCGGAAATGAGCAGTTCTTC.

The V call is TRBV25-1, the J call TRBJ2-7; D possibly corresponds to TRBD2 (6 bases). Germline V CDR1 and CDR2: MGHDK, SYGVNS. The CDR3 is made up of 11 amino acids. Trimming took 6 bases from V and 7 from J, leaving 10 bases between them. CDR3 nucleotides: TGTGCCAGCAGCGGGAGTGAAGAGCAGTACTTC. Its protein is CASSGSEEQYF.

The sample holds one count of this clone. This rearrangement joins TRBV7-9 to TRBJ1-3; the D gene is possibly TRBD1 (5 bases). The germline V gene encodes CDR1 SEHNR and CDR2 FQNEAQ (reference sequence). The length of the CDR3 is 16 residues. Trimming left V 5 bases short and J 3 bases short, with 17 bases between. CDR3 region: CASSVGPRGYGNTIYF. DNA for the CDR3: TGTGCCAGCAGCGTAGGCCCCCGGGGGTATGGAAACACCATATATTTT.

The rearrangement uses TRBV6-2 or TRBV6-3 and TRBJ2-1, with 9 bases that match TRBD2. With V trimmed by 5 bases and J by 3 bases, 5 bases remained unmatched. The germline gives CDR1 MNHEY, CDR2 SVGEGT. The CDR3 consists of 15 residues. The CDR3 DNA is TGTGCCAGCAGTGGGGCGACTAGCGGCTACAATGAGCAGTTCTTC. Translated: CASSGATSGYNEQFF.

This chain uses TRBV2 with TRBJ2-5, with 10 bases matching TRBD2. CDR1 and CDR2 (germline): SNHLY, FYNNEI. This CDR3 has 16 residues. J was trimmed by 5 bases and V by 4 bases; bases with no gene match: 10. The CDR3 nucleotides are TGTGCCAGCAGTGGAACTAGCGGGACCAAGTGGGAGACCCAGTACTTC. Its translation is CASSGTSGTKWETQYF. Supplemented by reference TRBV2 and TRBJ2-5, the full variable domain reads EPEVTQTPSHQVTQMGQEVILRCVPISNHLYFYWYRQILGQKVEFLVSFYNNEISEKSEIFDDQFSVERPDGSNFTLKIRSTKLEDSAMYFCASSGTSGTKWETQYFGPGTRLLVL.

This sequence joins TRBV19 and TRBJ2-7, with D possibly TRBD1 on 5 matching bases. CDR1 is LNHDA, CDR2 SQIVND, per germline (reference sequence). The CDR3 loop spans 14 amino acids. V gave up 1 base and J gave up 5 bases, with 12 bases separating them. CDR3 DNA sequence: TGTGCCAGTAGTATAGGGCAGGAAGGGGACGAGCAGTACTTC. As protein: CASSIGQEGDEQYF. The variable domain in full, completed from reference TRBV19 and TRBJ2-7, reads DGGITQSPKYLFRKEGQNVTLSCEQNLNHDAMYWYRQDPGQGLRLIYYSQIVNDFQKGDIAEGYSVSREKKESFPLTVTSAQKNPTAFYLCASSIGQEGDEQYFGPGTRLTVT.

This chain joins TRBV11-2 and TRBJ2-1, with TRBD2 matching over 8 bases. Germline lookup yields CDR1 SGHAT and CDR2 FQNNGV. This CDR3 is 15 amino acids long. V dropped 4 bases and J dropped 6; count of bases not matched to a gene: 8. The CDR3 DNA reads TGTGCCAGCAGCTCGACCGGGACTAGTATCAATGAGCAGTTCTTC. Its protein product is CASSSTGTSINEQFF.

The V call is TRBV5-6, the J call TRBJ2-2; 8 bases fit TRBD1. V was pared by 1 base and J by 4 bases, with 6 bases of the junction left unmatched. CDR3 length equals 16 residues. Germline V lookup: CDR1 SGHDT, CDR2 YYEEEE. The CDR3 nucleotides read TGTGCCAGCAGCTTGATCAGGACAGGGCTCACCGGGGAGCTGTTTTTT. Amino acids: CASSLIRTGLTGELFF.

In its sample, this clone was seen a few times. V gene TRBV5-1 combines with J gene TRBJ1-3; 7 nucleotides align to TRBD1. The CDR3 is 15 residues long. V lost 4 bases and J lost 2; bases outside the gene matches: 6. In germline, CDR1 is SGHRS, CDR2 YFSETQ. The CDR3 loop reads CASSRTGEAGNTIYF. In DNA, the CDR3 is TGCGCCAGCAGCAGGACAGGAGAAGCTGGAAACACCATATATTTT.

V usage is TRBV5-6 and J usage is TRBJ1-2, with D maybe TRBD1 (5 bases). The length of the CDR3 is 13 residues. V lost 4 bases to trimming and J lost 4 bases, with 11 bases between them. Per the germline V gene, CDR1 is SGHDT and CDR2 is YYEEEE. The CDR3 bases are TGTGCCAGCAGCGGTACAGGTACCTATGGCTACACCTTC. This sequence encodes CASSGTGTYGYTF.

The chain is built from TRBV11-3 and TRBJ2-1; D uncertain. Germline-derived CDR1 and CDR2 are SGHNT and YENEEA. The CDR3 has 13 residues. V was clipped by 3 bases and J by 2 bases, with 5 bases between them. CDR3 bases: TGTGCCAGCAGCTTGGTAGCCTACAATGAGCAGTTCTTC. Protein product: CASSLVAYNEQFF.

The CDR3 protein is CASSVGSGGNQPQHF. CDR3 DNA: TGTGCCAGCAGCGTAGGGTCAGGGGGCAATCAGCCCCAGCATTTT. The chain recombines TRBV9 with TRBJ1-5; D possibly corresponds to TRBD1 (6 bases). The V and J ends lost 0 bases and 2 bases respectively, with 9 bases between them. Germline V lookup: CDR1 SGDLS, CDR2 YYNGEE. The CDR3 runs to 15 residues. The full variable domain, in which reference TRBV9 and TRBJ1-5 provide the parts outside the CDR3, is DSGVTQTPKHLITATGQRVTLRCSPRSGDLSVYWYQQSLDQGLQFLIQYYNGEERAKGNILERFSAQQFPDLHSELNLSSLELGDSALYFCASSVGSGGNQPQHFGDGTRLSIL.

This clone was found once. V and J are TRBV19 and TRBJ2-1; TRBD2 aligns across 7 bases. Trimming removed 0 bases from V and 0 bases from J; junction bases left unmatched: 5. There are 17 residues in the CDR3. From germline, CDR1 is LNHDA and CDR2 SQIVND (reference sequence). The CDR3 coding sequence is TGTGCCAGTAGTATAGATCTGGCTAGCGGCTCCTACAATGAGCAGTTCTTC. Its protein is CASSIDLASGSYNEQFF.

The chain carries TRBV3-1 (or the pseudogene TRBV3-2) and TRBJ2-7; D may be TRBD2 (5 bases). V lost 0 bases and J 7 bases, leaving 16 bases between the germline ends. The CDR3 covers 15 residues. Germline assignment: CDR1 LGHDT and CDR2 YNNKEL (reference sequence). CDR3 amino acids: CASSQDIRRPMEQYF. CDR3 DNA sequence: TGTGCCAGCAGCCAAGATATACGGAGGCCAATGGAGCAGTACTTC.

The chain has TRBV29-1 and TRBJ2-7; weak D call: TRBD1 (5 bases). Germline V gives CDR1 SQVTM, CDR2 ANQGSEA. The CDR3 consists of 12 residues. Trimming took off 4 bases at V and 2 bases at J, with 9 bases between the two ends. Here the CDR3 reads CSVVTGPYEQYF. CDR3 sequence (DNA): TGCAGCGTTGTAACAGGTCCCTACGAGCAGTACTTC.

The rearrangement uses TRBV11-2 and TRBJ2-7; 10 nucleotides line up with TRBD1. V lost 2 bases and J lost 4; bases outside the gene matches: 8. Per germline, CDR1 SGHAT and CDR2 FQNNGV. This CDR3 comprises 16 residues. The CDR3 is CASSLSETGGAYEQYF. The CDR3 coding sequence is TGTGCCAGCAGCTTAAGTGAGACAGGGGGCGCTTACGAGCAGTACTTC. Complete variable domain (other parts from reference TRBV11-2 and TRBJ2-7): EAGVAQSPRYKIIEKRQSVAFWCNPISGHATLYWYQQILGQGPKLLIQFQNNGVVDDSQLPKDRFSAERLKGVDSTLKIQPAKLEDSAVYLCASSLSETGGAYEQYFGPGTRLTVT.

The chain uses TRBV9 and TRBJ2-7; 12 bases align to TRBD1. The CDR3 extends over 15 amino acids. With V trimmed by 0 bases and J by 5 bases, 3 bases remained unmatched. The germline CDR1 and CDR2 sequences are SGDLS and YYNGEE. The CDR3 loop is CASSVEGTGGHEQYF. CDR3 DNA sequence: TGTGCCAGCAGCGTAGAGGGGACAGGGGGCCACGAGCAGTACTTC.

The gene calls are TRBV6-2 or TRBV6-3 and TRBJ2-5; no firm D call. The CDR3 spans 14 residues. The V gene's germline CDR1 is MNHEY and CDR2 SVGEGT. Trimming stripped 0 bases from V and 5 bases from J, with 10 bases between. The CDR3 coding sequence is TGTGCCAGCAGTTACTCTGAGGTTAAGGAGACCCAGTACTTC. Protein sequence: CASSYSEVKETQYF.